This T cell receptor beta chain was sequenced during a study of blood T cell repertoires in COVID-19. The CDR3 sequence is 13 residues long. With 0 bases removed from V and 8 bases from J, the gap between germline ends came to 11 bases. Germline assignment: CDR1 SGDLS and CDR2 YYNGEE. Authors' processing steps: Reference gene primer amplification yielded estimated nucleated cell counts. Sequencing was performed with immunoSEQ multiplex PCR; in TCRdb, only in-frame clones are kept and a portion is missing. That table is the source of V, J and clone size, and D and trimming were worked out from the DNA. The sample includes nearly 45,000 clones, about 85% seen only once; the top ten take under 35%.

The sample comprised peripheral blood. The rearrangement links TRBV9 to TRBJ1-2; perhaps TRBD1 as D (5 bases). The clonotype comes from an elderly woman with acute or convalescent COVID-19. The CDR3 region is CASSVVSGNGYTF. As DNA, the CDR3 is TGTGCCAGCAGCGTAGTCTCAGGGAACGGCTACACCTTC.